This is a list of T cell receptor beta chains from one sample in a study of neurological immune-mediated disorders. A single record per CDR3 protein comes from TCRdb applying MiXCR to the 5' RACE reads. The top ten hold approximately 8.7% of the sample, which has about 38,000 distinct CDR3 sequences, 4% to 5.5% seen once. The sequenced sample consisted of CD4+ T cells from blood. The origin of the receptors is a man between 18 and 35 years old in good health. Both conserved end residues are part of each CDR3. A D gene is named only where the DNA matches it firmly. Where a row states a size, it is once, few, many or the class of an expanded clone; other rows omit it.

V,D,size,J,DNA,CDR3
TRBV5-1,-,many,TRBJ1-4,TGCGCCAGCAGCTCGATCTTACGGACATCCCCGACAACTAATGAAAAACTGTTTTTT,CASSSILRTSPTTNEKLFF
TRBV6-2/TRBV6-3,-,-,TRBJ2-7,TGTGCCACAAACCAAGCGGTTAGCTCCTACGAGCAGTACTTC,CATNQAVSSYEQYF
TRBV4-1,-,many,TRBJ2-5,TGCGCCAGCAGCCCCGAGGACAACGGGCGGGAGACCCAGTACTTC,CASSPEDNGRETQYF
TRBV6-5,-,many,TRBJ1-1,TGTGCCAGCAGTCGACAGGAAAACACTGAAGCTTTCTTT,CASSRQENTEAFF
TRBV7-2,-,many,TRBJ1-4,TGTGCCAGCACCCTGGGGGGAGCCGGGGGTGAAAAACTGTTTTTT,CASTLGGAGGEKLFF
TRBV28,TRBD1,many,TRBJ1-2,TGTGCCAGCAGTTTACGCAGGGGGCCTGGAAAGTATGGCTACACCTTC,CASSLRRGPGKYGYTF
TRBV6-5,-,many,TRBJ1-6,TGTGCCAGCAGGAAGGACGGAGGCGGCCGCAATTCACCCCTCCACTTT,CASRKDGGGRNSPLHF
TRBV2,-,many,TRBJ2-7,TGTGCCAGCAGGGAAGATAGTCGCGAGCAGTACTTC,CASREDSREQYF
TRBV5-1,TRBD1,-,TRBJ1-4,TGCGCCAGCAGCTTGTACACAGGGGAGAATGAAAAACTGTTTTTT,CASSLYTGENEKLFF
TRBV9,-,many,TRBJ2-4,TGTGCCAGCAGCGTAGTAGGGGGAAACATTCAGTACTTC,CASSVVGGNIQYF
TRBV5-1,TRBD1,many,TRBJ1-2,TGCGCCAGCAGCGACGGGACAGCTGGCTACACCTTC,CASSDGTAGYTF
TRBV7-9,TRBD1,many,TRBJ2-2,TGTGCCAGCAGCTTATGGGACAGGAAGAACACCGGGGAGCTGTTTTTT,CASSLWDRKNTGELFF
TRBV4-2,-,many,TRBJ1-2,TGTGCCAGCAGCCCCCAGATTAGGTCCGAAGCGGGCTACACCTTC,CASSPQIRSEAGYTF
TRBV5-1,-,many,TRBJ1-2,TGCGCCAGCAGTGCGACAGTTGACCTACTAGATGGCTACACCTTC,CASSATVDLLDGYTF
TRBV25-1,-,many,TRBJ2-7,TGTGCCAGCAGTGATCCCGGGCGGGATCCCTACGAGCAGTACTTC,CASSDPGRDPYEQYF
TRBV11-2,-,many,TRBJ2-5,TGTGCCAGCAGCTTAGCGGGGGAGACCCAGTACTTC,CASSLAGETQYF
TRBV4-2,-,many,TRBJ1-1,TGTGCCAGCAGCCAACCAGGGCGGTTGGGCACTGAAGCTTTCTTT,CASSQPGRLGTEAFF
TRBV20-1,-,many,TRBJ1-4,TGCAGTGCTAGCAGGGAGGGTCCTCTTGAAAAACTGTTTTTT,CSASREGPLEKLFF
TRBV7-2,-,many,TRBJ2-2,TGTGCCAGCAGCTTAGCGCCCCCCGCGAACACCGGGGAGCTGTTTTTT,CASSLAPPANTGELFF
TRBV29-1,TRBD2,many,TRBJ2-5,TGCAGCGTTGACCTATTGGGGGGGCAAGAGACCCAGTACTTC,CSVDLLGGQETQYF
TRBV6-1,TRBD2,many,TRBJ2-7,TGTGCCAGCAGTGTACTAGCGGGGGGTGGCGACGAGCAGTACTTC,CASSVLAGGGDEQYF
TRBV3-1,-,many,TRBJ2-7,TGTGCCAGCAGCCAAGACAGGGTCACCTACGAGCAGTACTTC,CASSQDRVTYEQYF
TRBV20-1,-,many,TRBJ1-3,TGCAGTGCTGCGCCCGGGGGAAGGTCTGGAAACACCATATATTTT,CSAAPGGRSGNTIYF
TRBV20-1,-,many,TRBJ2-3,TGCAGTGCCACACTTACTAGCTTTGTCACAGATACGCAGTATTTT,CSATLTSFVTDTQYF
TRBV11-2,-,many,TRBJ2-1,TGTGCCAGCAGCTTAGATTGGTCGGCAGTGAGTGGTGAGCAGTTCTTC,CASSLDWSAVSGEQFF
TRBV27,-,many,TRBJ2-3,TGTGCCAGCAGTTTCTCGGGTCCTTACTCAGATACGCAGTATTTT,CASSFSGPYSDTQYF
TRBV20-1,TRBD2,many,TRBJ2-3,TGCAGTGCCGCGGGCGGGGCGGGGGCAGATACGCAGTATTTT,CSAAGGAGADTQYF
TRBV20-1,-,many,TRBJ1-6,TGCAGTGCTAGAGTGGCAGGGACCGATTCACCCCTCCACTTT,CSARVAGTDSPLHF
TRBV5-1,-,many,TRBJ2-1,TGCGCCAGCAGCTTGAACCCCGAAGAGCAGTTCTTC,CASSLNPEEQFF
TRBV6-6,-,-,TRBJ2-2,TGTGTCAGCAGGTGGGGCACCCTGAACACCGGGGAGCTGTTTTTT,CVSRWGTLNTGELFF
TRBV20-1,-,many,TRBJ2-7,TGCAGTGCTCCCAGCGCCCACGAGCAGTACTTC,CSAPSAHEQYF
TRBV28,-,medium-sized,TRBJ2-1,TGTGCCAGCAGCTCGCAGCCCCTCAATGAGCAGTTCTTC,CASSSQPLNEQFF
TRBV3-1,TRBD1,many,TRBJ2-6,TGTGCCAGCAGCCACACCGGGACAGGGCACTCTGGGGCCAACGTCCTGACTTTC,CASSHTGTGHSGANVLTF
TRBV29-1,TRBD2,many,TRBJ2-3,TGCAGCGTTGAAAGCGGGGCCGGCACAGATACGCAGTATTTT,CSVESGAGTDTQYF
TRBV6-5,-,many,TRBJ2-3,TGTGCCAGCAGTTCCCTGGGGGGGCGCACAGATACGCAGTATTTT,CASSSLGGRTDTQYF
TRBV5-1,TRBD1,-,TRBJ2-7,TGCGCCAGCAGCTTGGGACAGGGCGGCAATGAGCAGTACTTC,CASSLGQGGNEQYF
TRBV3-1,-,many,TRBJ1-1,TGTGCCAGCAGCCAAGGAGGGACGAGAACTGAAGCTTTCTTT,CASSQGGTRTEAFF
TRBV20-1,-,many,TRBJ1-1,TGCAGTGCTAGAGATCGCGGGCTCATGAACACTGAAGCTTTCTTT,CSARDRGLMNTEAFF
TRBV19,-,many,TRBJ2-1,TGTGCCAGTAGTATGGGTACGGGGGCCCTAGGGAATGAGCAGTTCTTC,CASSMGTGALGNEQFF
TRBV18,-,many,TRBJ1-1,TGTGCCAGCTCAGTACGGGGGGGCGGAACGGCCACTGAAGCTTTCTTT,CASSVRGGGTATEAFF
TRBV5-1,-,many,TRBJ1-1,TGCGCCAGCAGCTTAGACGCTGAAGCTTTCTTT,CASSLDAEAFF
TRBV7-2,-,many,TRBJ2-1,TGTGCCAGCAGCTTAGGGGTGAGGGGAAGATTGGGTGACAATGAGCAGTTCTTC,CASSLGVRGRLGDNEQFF
TRBV7-3,-,-,TRBJ1-6,TGTGCCAGCTTAGACAGGAATTCACCCCTCCACTTT,CASLDRNSPLHF
TRBV20-1,-,many,TRBJ1-5,TGCAGTGCTAGCCGATCAACAGGATATAGCAATCAGCCCCAGCATTTT,CSASRSTGYSNQPQHF
TRBV4-1,TRBD2,many,TRBJ2-7,TGCGCCAGCAGCCAAGATAACCTAGCGGGGGTCTACGAGCAGTACTTC,CASSQDNLAGVYEQYF
TRBV7-9,-,many,TRBJ1-1,TGTGCCAGCAGCTGGAGCGGAAACACTGAAGCTTTCTTT,CASSWSGNTEAFF
TRBV4-1,-,many,TRBJ2-3,TGCGCCAGCAGCCAAGATCCTCGGAGGAGGACGCAGTATTTT,CASSQDPRRRTQYF
TRBV20-1,-,many,TRBJ2-7,TGCAGTGCCCTCCTGGTGGGCAGGGGCGAGCAGTACTTC,CSALLVGRGEQYF
TRBV20-1,-,many,TRBJ2-7,TGCAGTGCTAGAGATCGGAGGACCTCCTACGAGCAGTACTTC,CSARDRRTSYEQYF
TRBV10-1,-,many,TRBJ1-1,TGCGCCAGCAGTGCCGGGGGGATCAATGAAGCTTTCTTT,CASSAGGINEAFF